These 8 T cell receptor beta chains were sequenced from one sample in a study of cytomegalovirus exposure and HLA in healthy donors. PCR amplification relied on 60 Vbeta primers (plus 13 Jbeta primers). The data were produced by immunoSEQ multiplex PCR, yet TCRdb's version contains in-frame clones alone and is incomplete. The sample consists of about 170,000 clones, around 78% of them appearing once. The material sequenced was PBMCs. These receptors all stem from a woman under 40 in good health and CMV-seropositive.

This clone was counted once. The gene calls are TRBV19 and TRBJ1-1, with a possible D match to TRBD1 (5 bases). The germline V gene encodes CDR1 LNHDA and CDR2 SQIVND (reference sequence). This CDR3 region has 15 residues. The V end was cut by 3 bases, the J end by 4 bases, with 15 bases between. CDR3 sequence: CASSIPQGSVTEAFF. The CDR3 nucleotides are TGTGCCAGTAGTATTCCCCAGGGATCGGTCACTGAAGCTTTCTTT. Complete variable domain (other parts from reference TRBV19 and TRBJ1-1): DGGITQSPKYLFRKEGQNVTLSCEQNLNHDAMYWYRQDPGQGLRLIYYSQIVNDFQKGDIAEGYSVSREKKESFPLTVTSAQKNPTAFYLCASSIPQGSVTEAFFGQGTRLTVV.

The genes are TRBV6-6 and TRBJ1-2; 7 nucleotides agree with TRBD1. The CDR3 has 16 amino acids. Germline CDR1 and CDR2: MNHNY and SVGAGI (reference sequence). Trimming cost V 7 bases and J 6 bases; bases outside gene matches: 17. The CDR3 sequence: CASTHQPRQGINGYTF. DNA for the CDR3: TGTGCCAGCACTCATCAACCGAGACAGGGTATAAATGGCTACACCTTC.

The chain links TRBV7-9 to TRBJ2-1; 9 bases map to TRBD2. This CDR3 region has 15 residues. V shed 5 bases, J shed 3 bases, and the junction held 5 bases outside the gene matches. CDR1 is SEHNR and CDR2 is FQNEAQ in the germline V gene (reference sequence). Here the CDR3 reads CASSQTSGLYNEQFF. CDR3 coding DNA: TGTGCCAGCAGCCAGACTAGCGGCCTCTACAATGAGCAGTTCTTC.

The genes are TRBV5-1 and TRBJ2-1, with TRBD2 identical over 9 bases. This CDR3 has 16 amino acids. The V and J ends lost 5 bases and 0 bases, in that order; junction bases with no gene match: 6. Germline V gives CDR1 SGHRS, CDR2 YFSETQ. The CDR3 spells CASRRLAESSYNEQFF. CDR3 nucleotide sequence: TGCGCCAGCAGGAGACTAGCGGAAAGCTCCTACAATGAGCAGTTCTTC. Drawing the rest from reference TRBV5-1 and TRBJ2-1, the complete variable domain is KAGVTQTPRYLIKTRGQQVTLSCSPISGHRSVSWYQQTPGQGLQFLFEYFSETQRNKGNFPGRFSGRQFSNSRSEMNVSTLELGDSALYLCASRRLAESSYNEQFFGPGTRLTVL.

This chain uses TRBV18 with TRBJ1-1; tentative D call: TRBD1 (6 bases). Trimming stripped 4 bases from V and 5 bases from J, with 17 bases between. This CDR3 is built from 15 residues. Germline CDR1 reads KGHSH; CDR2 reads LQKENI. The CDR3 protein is CASSLSLGAQTEAFF. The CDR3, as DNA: TGTGCCAGCTCACTCTCCCTGGGGGCGCAAACTGAAGCTTTCTTT.

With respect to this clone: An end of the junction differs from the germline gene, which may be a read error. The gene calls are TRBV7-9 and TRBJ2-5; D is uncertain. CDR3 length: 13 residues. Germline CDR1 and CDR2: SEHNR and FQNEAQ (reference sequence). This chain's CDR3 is CASRLAIVETQYF. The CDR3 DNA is TGTGCCAGCAGATTAGCCATTGTAGAGACCCAGTACTTC.

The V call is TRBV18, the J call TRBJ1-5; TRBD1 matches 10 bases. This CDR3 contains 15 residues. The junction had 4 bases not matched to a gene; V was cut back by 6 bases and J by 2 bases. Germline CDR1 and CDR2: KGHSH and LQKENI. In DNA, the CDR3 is TGTGCCAGCTCCCGGGACAGGGGAGGCAATCAGCCCCAGCATTTT. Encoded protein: CASSRDRGGNQPQHF.

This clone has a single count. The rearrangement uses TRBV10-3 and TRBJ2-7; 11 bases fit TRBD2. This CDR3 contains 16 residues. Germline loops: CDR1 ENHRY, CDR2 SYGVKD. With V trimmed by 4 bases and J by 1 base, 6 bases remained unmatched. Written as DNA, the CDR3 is TGTGCCATCAGTGGTACCCTAGCGGGGGGATCCTACGAGCAGTACTTC. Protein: CAISGTLAGGSYEQYF.